Following are 10 T cell receptor beta chains from one sample sequenced in a study of cytomegalovirus exposure and HLA in healthy donors. Vbeta (60) and Jbeta (13) primers were used in the PCR. Libraries were prepared by immunoSEQ multiplex PCR; TCRdb keeps only in-frame clonotypes and omits some of them. The data hold about 120,000 clones, with approximately 80% observed a single time. Sequenced material: PBMCs. These receptors came from a man in his forties in good health and CMV-seropositive.

V usage is TRBV6-1 and J usage is TRBJ1-2; tentative D call: TRBD1 (5 bases). The CDR3 extends over 11 amino acids. The germline V gene encodes CDR1 MNHNS and CDR2 SASEGT. Between the trimmed V and J ends, which lost 6 bases and 5 bases, there was a span of 7 bases. The CDR3 spells CASSSGYGYTF. CDR3 bases: TGTGCCAGCAGCTCAGGGTATGGCTACACCTTC.

The chain is built from TRBV5-1 and TRBJ2-1, with 8 bases identical to TRBD1. Germline V gives CDR1 SGHRS, CDR2 YFSETQ. There are 15 residues in the CDR3. After removal of 2 bases from V and 3 bases from J, the junction contained 4 bases not matched to a gene. Here the CDR3 DNA reads TGCGCCAGCAGCTTTCAGGGGGCCCTCTACAATGAGCAGTTCTTC. It specifies CASSFQGALYNEQFF.

The chain carries TRBV18 and TRBJ1-3; D is perhaps TRBD1 (6 bases). Trimming pared 3 bases from V and 4 bases from J, leaving 7 bases between. This CDR3 is 13 amino acids long. Germline lookup yields CDR1 KGHSH and CDR2 LQKENI. CDR3 bases: TGTGCCAGCTCACCGCAGGGGGGAAACACCATATATTTT. Residues: CASSPQGGNTIYF.

The chain carries TRBV9 and TRBJ2-1, with 9 bases fitting TRBD1. The CDR3 totals 16 residues. CDR1 is SGDLS and CDR2 is YYNGEE in the germline V gene. Trimming cost V 2 bases and J 6 bases; bases outside gene matches: 9. The CDR3 coding sequence is TGTGCCAGCAGCGTGTCCCGGGGGACAGGGACCAATGAGCAGTTCTTC. The encoded protein is CASSVSRGTGTNEQFF.

The chain recombines TRBV2 with TRBJ1-5; a possible D gene is TRBD1 (6 bases). Trimming took off 6 bases at V and 2 bases at J, with 20 bases between the two ends. The CDR3 length is 17 residues. Germline CDR1 SNHLY, CDR2 FYNNEI. The CDR3 bases are TGTGCCAGCAGAAGGGCAGGGGCAAGTGTGGGCAATCAGCCCCAGCATTTT. It translates to CASRRAGASVGNQPQHF.

CDR3 sequence (DNA): TGTGCCAGCAGCCCCTGGGGACTAGCGGGGACCGGGGAGACCCAGTACTTC. Translation gives CASSPWGLAGTGETQYF. The V call is TRBV27, the J call TRBJ2-5; 13 bases fit TRBD2. Trimming cost V 6 bases and J 5 bases; bases outside gene matches: 12. Germline V gene sequence: CDR1 MNHEY, CDR2 SMNVEV (reference sequence). The CDR3 consists of 17 residues.

This chain links TRBV9 with TRBJ2-7; TRBD1 matches at 7 bases. V lost 3 bases and J lost 2; bases outside the gene matches: 8. CDR1 and CDR2 (germline): SGDLS, YYNGEE. This CDR3 region has 15 residues. CDR3 region: CASSARTGTTYEQYF. The CDR3 nucleotides are TGTGCCAGCAGCGCTAGGACAGGCACGACCTACGAGCAGTACTTC. The whole variable domain, filled in from reference TRBV9 and TRBJ2-7, reads DSGVTQTPKHLITATGQRVTLRCSPRSGDLSVYWYQQSLDQGLQFLIQYYNGEERAKGNILERFSAQQFPDLHSELNLSSLELGDSALYFCASSARTGTTYEQYFGPGTRLTVT.

The V and J genes are TRBV7-3 and TRBJ2-5; TRBD1 matches 12 bases. After removal of 6 bases from V and 6 bases from J, the junction contained 8 bases not matched to a gene. Germline-derived CDR1 and CDR2 are SGHTA and FQGTGA. The CDR3 is 15 amino acids. The CDR3 is CASSSGTGGAKTQYF. CDR3 nucleotide sequence: TGTGCCAGCAGTTCCGGGACAGGGGGCGCAAAGACCCAGTACTTC.

V gene TRBV19 combines with J gene TRBJ2-1, with TRBD2 matching over 9 bases. The CDR3 sequence is 15 residues long. V lost 1 base to trimming and J lost 6 bases; unmatched junction nucleotides: 4. CDR1 is LNHDA, CDR2 SQIVND, per germline (reference sequence). The CDR3 here is CASSIAGLAGNEQFF. CDR3 DNA: TGTGCCAGTAGTATAGCGGGACTAGCCGGCAATGAGCAGTTCTTC.

This clone was observed a single time. This chain links TRBV11-3 with TRBJ2-1, with D maybe TRBD1 (5 bases). Germline CDR1 is SGHNT and CDR2 is YENEEA. This CDR3 has 13 amino acids. The ends were cut back, 1 base at V and 9 bases at J, with 10 bases in the middle. The CDR3 bases are TGTGCCAGCAGCTTAGCAGGGTCAAGTGAGCAGTTCTTC. Translating it yields CASSLAGSSEQFF.